The clone carrying this T cell receptor beta chain was observed a handful of times. Its antigen remains unknown. The CDR3 is made up of 13 amino acids. The germline V gene encodes CDR1 MGHRA and CDR2 YSYEKL. V dropped 3 bases and J dropped 2 bases, with 7 bases sitting between them. This sample stems from a study of post-analysis software for immune sequencing data. Turning to the study itself: Both relapsing-remitting and secondary progressive multiple sclerosis featured among the disease courses, as did progressive-relapsing multiple sclerosis.

Study-level points and caveats: Significantly lower normalized Chao1 diversity was seen in multiple sclerosis patients than in controls. TRBV5-6, TRBV5-1 and TRBV20-1 belonged to a set of roughly 5 TRBV segments that were more frequent in patients than controls.

Built from TCR beta cDNA, the libraries had unique molecular identifiers in them. cDNA molecules numbering about half a million came from about 0.94 to 9.7 million T cells. TCRdb itself ran the PCR reads through MiXCR, one entry per CDR3 protein. The table has more than 500,000 distinct CDR3 sequences, around 34% seen once. The gene calls are TRBV4-1 and TRBJ2-5; D not certain. Sequenced input: blood. The TCR was taken from a girl younger than 18 with multiple sclerosis. DNA of the CDR3: TGCGCCAGCAGCCATATCCAGCAAGAGACCCAGTACTTC. It yields the protein CASSHIQQETQYF.